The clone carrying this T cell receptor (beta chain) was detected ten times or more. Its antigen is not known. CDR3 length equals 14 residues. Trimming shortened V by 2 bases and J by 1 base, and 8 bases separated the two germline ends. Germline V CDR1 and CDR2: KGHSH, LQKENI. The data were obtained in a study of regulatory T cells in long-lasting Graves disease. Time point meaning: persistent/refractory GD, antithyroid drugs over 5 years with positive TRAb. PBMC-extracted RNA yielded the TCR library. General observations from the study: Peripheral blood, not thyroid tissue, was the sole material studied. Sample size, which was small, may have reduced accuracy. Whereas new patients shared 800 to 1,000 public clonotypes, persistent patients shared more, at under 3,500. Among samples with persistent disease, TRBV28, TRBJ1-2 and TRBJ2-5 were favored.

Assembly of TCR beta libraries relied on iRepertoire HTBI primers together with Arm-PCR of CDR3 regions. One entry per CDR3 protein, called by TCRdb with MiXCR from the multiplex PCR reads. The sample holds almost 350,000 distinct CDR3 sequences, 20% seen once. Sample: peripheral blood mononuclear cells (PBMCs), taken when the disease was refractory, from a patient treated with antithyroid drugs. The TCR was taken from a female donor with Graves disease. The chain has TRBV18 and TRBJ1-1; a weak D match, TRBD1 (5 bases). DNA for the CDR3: TGTGCCAGCTCACCATTGGGGCAGAACACTGAAGCTTTCTTT. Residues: CASSPLGQNTEAFF.